This entry lists 18 T cell receptor beta chains sequenced from one sample in a study of blood T cells in healthy people across ages. Primed by a sample-barcoded 5' primer and a J-beta primer mix, a second PCR proceeded for about 7 to 12 cycles. MiXCR, run by TCRdb on the 5' RACE reads, gives a single entry per CDR3 protein. Of hundreds of thousands of distinct CDR3 sequences in the sample, over 45% are singletons; the top ten hold approximately 21%. Specimen: blood. Receptor source: a man aged 25-45 years in good health.

The J gene is TRBJ2-7, the V gene TRBV6-2 or TRBV6-3; TRBD2 matches at 8 bases. The CDR3 runs 14 residues. The trim removed 7 bases at V and 1 base at J, leaving 6 bases unmatched. The germline V gene encodes CDR1 MNHEY and CDR2 SVGEGT. The CDR3 loop is CASTLSGSSYEQYF. Here the CDR3 DNA reads TGTGCCAGCACTTTGAGCGGGAGTTCCTACGAGCAGTACTTC.

V is TRBV20-1 and J is TRBJ1-6; maybe TRBD1 (5 bases). The CDR3 sequence is 11 residues long. CDR1 is DFQATT, CDR2 SNEGSKA, per germline (reference sequence). Trimming pared 5 bases from V and 14 bases from J, leaving 13 bases between. This CDR3 is CSAGPGGSLHF. The CDR3 nucleotides are TGCAGTGCTGGACCGGGGGGTTCCCTCCACTTT.

The chain recombines TRBV20-1 with TRBJ1-4; 9 nucleotides agree with TRBD1. After removal of 1 base from V and 6 bases from J, the junction contained 6 bases not matched to a gene. The CDR3 runs 15 residues. Germline V gene data show CDR1 as DFQATT and CDR2 as SNEGSKA (reference sequence). The chain's CDR3 is CSARAPTGGDEKLFF. In nucleotides, the CDR3 is TGCAGTGCTAGAGCGCCGACAGGGGGGGATGAAAAACTGTTTTTT.

J is TRBJ2-7 and V is TRBV20-1; D is unclear. CDR1 is DFQATT, CDR2 SNEGSKA, per germline (reference sequence). This CDR3 is 11 amino acids long. CDR3 DNA sequence: TGCAGCCGGGCGAGCTCCTACGAGCAGTACTTC. Translated, it gives CSRASSYEQYF.

This clonotype was detected a few times. Here the CDR3 DNA reads TGCAGTGCTAGAGGGACCGTTTTGGATGAGCAGTTCTTC. Its translation is CSARGTVLDEQFF. The V and J genes are TRBV20-1 and TRBJ2-1; D uncertain. The germline gives CDR1 DFQATT, CDR2 SNEGSKA (reference sequence). Between the trimmed V and J ends, which lost 1 base and 8 bases, there was a span of 12 bases. The CDR3 consists of 13 residues.

The chain employs TRBV12-3 or TRBV12-4 and TRBJ2-1, with D possibly matching TRBD1 (5 bases). Trimming stripped 5 bases from V and 6 bases from J, with 14 bases between. The CDR3 is made up of 14 amino acids. Written as DNA, the CDR3 is TGTGCCAGCAGTCTGACAGCTGTGGGCAATGAGCAGTTCTTC. It translates to CASSLTAVGNEQFF.

The chain has TRBV10-3 and TRBJ2-5; D is possibly TRBD1 (5 bases). Germline CDR1 reads ENHRY; CDR2 reads SYGVKD. The CDR3 runs to 13 residues. The CDR3 reads CTVAKGYQETQYF. CDR3 bases: TGTACCGTGGCGAAGGGGTACCAAGAGACCCAGTACTTC.

The V and J genes are TRBV6-6 and TRBJ1-2, with D perhaps matching TRBD1 (5 bases). The CDR3 loop spans 17 amino acids. V lost 0 bases and J lost 4, with 18 bases in between. Germline assignment: CDR1 MNHNY and CDR2 SVGAGI (reference sequence). The CDR3 DNA reads as TGTGCCAGCAGTTACTCGAAGCCTGGGACCGCAGTCTATGGCTACACCTTC. This translates into CASSYSKPGTAVYGYTF.

This rearrangement joins TRBV3-1 to TRBJ2-7; 8 bases align to TRBD2. J lost 5 bases, V lost 7 bases, and 10 bases had no gene match. The CDR3 contains 14 residues. The germline gives CDR1 LGHDT, CDR2 YNNKEL (reference sequence). In nucleotides, the CDR3 is TGTGCCAGCAACAGAGCGGGGGCCAGCCACGAGCAGTACTTC. Translation: CASNRAGASHEQYF.

This clonotype was seen a handful of times. The chain carries TRBV20-1 and TRBJ2-3; TRBD2 matches at 11 bases. The CDR3 runs 17 residues. Unmatched junction bases numbered 10, after V lost 0 bases and J lost 5 bases. Germline V gene lookup returns CDR1 DFQATT and CDR2 SNEGSKA (reference sequence). CDR3 nucleotide sequence: TGCAGTGCTAGAGATCCCCTAGCGGGGGGAACGAAAGATACGCAGTATTTT. It is translated as CSARDPLAGGTKDTQYF.

The V and J genes are TRBV7-9 and TRBJ1-2; TRBD1 matches at 7 bases. The germline V gene has CDR1 SEHNR and CDR2 FQNEAQ (reference sequence). The CDR3 loop spans 14 amino acids. V gave up 4 bases and J gave up 6 bases; unmatched junction bases: 8. The CDR3 is CASSSLTGNNGYTF. DNA of the CDR3: TGTGCCAGCAGCTCCTTGACAGGGAACAATGGCTACACCTTC.

The CDR3 nucleotides are TGCAGCGTTGACACGGGTTCTAATGAAAAACTGTTTTTT. Its protein is CSVDTGSNEKLFF. V usage is TRBV29-1 and J usage is TRBJ1-4, with D unclear. V was clipped by 3 bases and J by 3 bases, with 8 bases between them. Per the germline V gene, CDR1 is SQVTM and CDR2 is ANQGSEA. The CDR3 totals 13 residues. Together with reference TRBV29-1 and TRBJ1-4, the CDR3 gives the full variable domain: SAVISQKPSRDICQRGTSLTIQCQVDSQVTMMFWYRQQPGQSLTLIATANQGSEATYESGFVIDKFPISRPNLTFSTLTVSNMSPEDSSIYLCSVDTGSNEKLFFGSGTQLSVL.

This clonotype was counted at least ten times. The gene calls are TRBV20-1 and TRBJ1-6, with 10 positions matching TRBD1. V lost 5 bases, J lost 6 bases, and 7 bases stayed unmatched. Germline lookup yields CDR1 DFQATT and CDR2 SNEGSKA (reference sequence). This CDR3 has 15 residues. The CDR3 spells CSAEDRGHGNSPLHF. As DNA, the CDR3 is TGCAGTGCTGAAGACAGGGGGCACGGTAATTCACCCCTCCACTTT.

This clonotype was seen just once. V and J are TRBV7-9 and TRBJ2-2, with 7 positions matching TRBD1. CDR3 length equals 16 residues. The ends lost 6 bases at V and 3 bases at J; junction bases unmatched: 10. The germline gives CDR1 SEHNR, CDR2 FQNEAQ (reference sequence). The CDR3 here is CASSPRTGVYTGELFF. The CDR3 nucleotides read TGTGCCAGCAGTCCACGCACAGGGGTTTACACCGGGGAGCTGTTTTTT.

This sequence joins TRBV20-1 and TRBJ1-2; 10 bases fit TRBD1. Germline CDR1 DFQATT, CDR2 SNEGSKA (reference sequence). Germline trimming cut 7 bases from V and 3 bases from J; bases unmatched to any gene: 17. This CDR3 spans 17 amino acids. The CDR3 protein is CSGTTDRGPPGDYGYTF. CDR3 coding DNA: TGCAGTGGCACGACCGACAGGGGGCCGCCGGGGGACTATGGCTACACCTTC.

The table lists this clonotype with a few counts. The chain uses TRBV12-3 or TRBV12-4 and TRBJ2-7; 10 bases align to TRBD2. Trimming removed 2 bases from V and 3 bases from J; junction bases left unmatched: 4. The CDR3 length is 15 residues. The CDR3 DNA follows: TGTGCCAGCAGTTTAATATCTAGCGGGAGCTACGAGCAGTACTTC. Translated, it gives CASSLISSGSYEQYF.

The V gene is TRBV7-9, the J gene TRBJ2-5; 9 positions agree with TRBD2. Germline V gives CDR1 SEHNR, CDR2 FQNEAQ (reference sequence). The V segment lost 3 bases and the J segment 11 bases; nucleotides outside the gene matches: 13. The CDR3 has 15 residues. Here the CDR3 reads CASSFSGRETREQYF. In nucleotides, the CDR3 is TGTGCCAGCAGCTTTAGCGGGAGAGAGACCAGGGAGCAGTACTTC.

The chain employs TRBV11-2 and TRBJ2-1, with 8 bases that match TRBD2. There are 13 residues in the CDR3. Germline V gene lookup returns CDR1 SGHAT and CDR2 FQNNGV. V shed 5 bases and J 9 bases; nucleotides not matched to a gene: 6. CDR3 residues: CASSVGLGTEQFF. The CDR3 DNA follows: TGTGCCAGCAGCGTGGGACTAGGGACTGAGCAGTTCTTC. Full variable domain (missing parts from reference TRBV11-2 and TRBJ2-1): EAGVAQSPRYKIIEKRQSVAFWCNPISGHATLYWYQQILGQGPKLLIQFQNNGVVDDSQLPKDRFSAERLKGVDSTLKIQPAKLEDSAVYLCASSVGLGTEQFFGPGTRLTVL.